Presented here are 13 T cell receptor beta chains from one specimen sequenced in a study of human T cells and chemical hapten exposure. TCRdb ran MiXCR on the RACE reads and lists one entry per CDR3 protein. The table shows just over 350,000 distinct CDR3 sequences, with under 6.5% occurring only once. Stated time point: patch test 2, 6 weeks after DPC sensitization. Documented treatment: therapeutic diphenylcyclopropenone sensitization with weekly scalp DPC. The sequences come from whole blood, collected in connection with sensitization to the hapten diphenylcyclopropenone (DPC). The receptors come from a woman between 18 and 29 years old with alopecia areata. Some clones in this sample may be carry-over from other donors' samples.

This clonotype was counted a few times. This chain links TRBV9 with TRBJ2-7; D possibly uses TRBD1 or TRBD2 (6 bases each). Trimming took off 0 bases at V and 6 bases at J, with 13 bases between the two ends. Germline V lookup: CDR1 SGDLS, CDR2 YYNGEE. The CDR3 loop spans 14 amino acids. CDR3 in amino acids: CASSVGGAPAEQYF. In DNA form, the CDR3 reads TGTGCCAGCAGCGTAGGGGGGGCTCCGGCCGAGCAGTACTTC. The full variable domain, its missing parts supplied by reference TRBV9 and TRBJ2-7, is DSGVTQTPKHLITATGQRVTLRCSPRSGDLSVYWYQQSLDQGLQFLIQYYNGEERAKGNILERFSAQQFPDLHSELNLSSLELGDSALYFCASSVGGAPAEQYFGPGTRLTVT.

This clonotype was detected only a few times. The chain links TRBV10-3 to TRBJ2-6; D uncertain. CDR3 length: 16 amino acids. V was pared by 3 bases and J by 0 bases, with 9 bases between. The V gene's germline CDR1 is ENHRY and CDR2 SYGVKD. The CDR3 reads CAISDPRGSGANVLTF. CDR3 in DNA: TGTGCCATCAGTGACCCCCGCGGCTCTGGGGCCAACGTCCTGACTTTC.

This rearrangement joins TRBV20-1 to TRBJ1-1, with D perhaps matching TRBD1 (6 bases). CDR1 and CDR2 from the germline V gene are DFQATT and SNEGSKA (reference sequence). This CDR3 contains 14 residues. The ends were cut back, 3 bases at V and 12 bases at J, with 23 bases in the middle. The CDR3 coding sequence is TGCAGTGCTAGTAGGGGGAAAGGGGAGCCAGGAACTTTCTTT. Protein product: CSASRGKGEPGTFF.

With regard to this clonotype: A clone one base away is much larger, so this may be a read error. The rearrangement links TRBV7-8 to TRBJ1-5; D gene unclear. This CDR3 region has 13 residues. Germline CDR1 and CDR2: SGHVS and FQNEAQ. CDR3 in amino acids: CASSLLQNQPLHF. As DNA, the CDR3 is TGTGCCAGCAGCTTACTACAGAATCAGCCCCTGCATTTT.

This clonotype has at least ten counts. The chain combines TRBV4-3 with TRBJ2-7; D is unclear. The CDR3 is made up of 16 amino acids. The ends were cut back, 0 bases at V and 3 bases at J, with 15 bases in the middle. From germline, CDR1 is LGHNA and CDR2 YSLEER. CDR3: CASSQDGSSKDYEQYF. In nucleotides, the CDR3 is TGCGCCAGCAGCCAAGATGGGTCGAGTAAGGACTACGAGCAGTACTTC.

This clonotype was observed at least ten times. V gene TRBV18 combines with J gene TRBJ1-3; TRBD1 might be the D (6 bases). V was pared by 6 bases and J by 0 bases, with 15 bases between. The CDR3 consists of 16 residues. The germline V gene encodes CDR1 KGHSH and CDR2 LQKENI. Here the CDR3 reads CASSLTTGRSGNTIYF. The DNA of the CDR3 is TGTGCCAGCTCGCTCACGACAGGCCGCTCTGGAAACACCATATATTTT.

This clonotype was seen a handful of times. The rearrangement uses TRBV28 and TRBJ1-1; no definite D call. Between the trimmed V and J ends, which lost 2 bases and 10 bases, there was a span of 14 bases. The CDR3 extends over 13 amino acids. The V gene's germline CDR1 is MDHEN and CDR2 SYDVKM. CDR3 amino acids: CASSLAGIDAAFF. The CDR3, as DNA: TGTGCCAGCAGTTTAGCGGGCATTGACGCAGCTTTCTTT. Looking up the rest from reference TRBV28 and TRBJ1-1 gives the full variable domain: DVKVTQSSRYLVKRTGEKVFLECVQDMDHENMFWYRQDPGLGLRLIYFSYDVKMKEKGDIPEGYSVSREKKERFSLILESASTNQTSMYLCASSLAGIDAAFFGQGTRLTVV.

In this sample, this clonotype turned up a few times. This may be a read error, as it is one base from a much larger clone. The CDR3 reads CASSVGAGNNEQFF. The CDR3 DNA reads TGTGCCAGCAGCGTAGGGGCAGGGAACAATGAGCAGTTCTTC. The chain uses TRBV9 and TRBJ2-1, with D possibly matching TRBD1 (5 bases). Looked up from germline, CDR1 is SGDLS and CDR2 is YYNGEE. Trimming removed 0 bases at V and 5 bases at J, with 9 bases between. The CDR3 covers 14 residues. Full variable domain (missing parts from reference TRBV9 and TRBJ2-1): DSGVTQTPKHLITATGQRVTLRCSPRSGDLSVYWYQQSLDQGLQFLIQYYNGEERAKGNILERFSAQQFPDLHSELNLSSLELGDSALYFCASSVGAGNNEQFFGPGTRLTVL.

This chain connects TRBV6-5 to TRBJ1-6; D uncertain. The V end lost 2 bases, the J end lost 7 bases, and 6 bases lay between the germline ends. The CDR3 is made up of 13 amino acids. CDR1 is MNHEY and CDR2 is SVGAGI in the germline V gene. Here the CDR3 reads CASSYNRNSPLHF. The CDR3 DNA reads as TGTGCCAGCAGTTACAATAGGAATTCACCCCTCCACTTT.

CDR3 sequence reads: CADAAGQTYEQYF. In DNA, the CDR3 is TGTGCCGACGCAGCGGGACAAACCTACGAGCAGTACTTC. The chain employs TRBV27 and TRBJ2-7; TRBD2 is a possible D gene (7 bases). V dropped 11 bases and J dropped 2 bases, with 16 bases sitting between them. Germline V gene sequence: CDR1 MNHEY, CDR2 SMNVEV (reference sequence). The CDR3 length is 13 residues.

There are a few counts of this clonotype. The chain joins TRBV7-8 to TRBJ1-5, with D possibly being TRBD1 (5 bases). The CDR3 length is 15 residues. The germline V gene has CDR1 SGHVS and CDR2 FQNEAQ. The ends were cut back, 0 bases at V and 5 bases at J, with 11 bases in the middle. The CDR3 bases are TGTGCCAGCAGCTTAGCTTTACAGGCTTATCAGCCCCAGCATTTT. Translating it yields CASSLALQAYQPQHF.

The chain carries TRBV12-3 or TRBV12-4 and TRBJ2-1; D gene uncertain. Trimming cost V 3 bases and J 4 bases, with 13 bases left between them. The CDR3 length is 15 residues. The CDR3 reads CASSFSPGDYNEQFF. Here the CDR3 DNA reads TGTGCCAGCAGTTTTTCTCCTGGGGATTACAATGAGCAGTTCTTC.

This clonotype appeared many times. This chain joins TRBV20-1 and TRBJ2-7, with 8 bases aligning to TRBD1. Germline V lookup: CDR1 DFQATT, CDR2 SNEGSKA (reference sequence). V was clipped by 0 bases and J by 3 bases; unmatched bases: 10. CDR3 length: 16 residues. Here the CDR3 reads CSARDLGTGSNYEQYF. As DNA, the CDR3 is TGCAGTGCTAGAGATCTAGGGACAGGATCTAACTACGAGCAGTACTTC.